One sample yielded the 7 T cell receptor beta chains listed below, sequenced in a study of shared clonotypes between healthy human individuals. Some clones are missing from TCRdb's copy, which holds only in-frame ones; the method was immunoSEQ multiplex PCR. The sample records roughly 1 million clones, approximately 80% being singletons. The sample consisted of memory CD4+ T cells from PBMCs. As for subset: CD45RA-negative fraction. These TCRs come from a man between 18 and 35 years old in good health. Some clones in this sample may be carry-over from other donors' samples.

J is TRBJ2-7 and V is TRBV9, with D maybe TRBD1 (6 bases). This CDR3 region has 13 residues. Germline assignment: CDR1 SGDLS and CDR2 YYNGEE. V was trimmed by 3 bases and J by 3 bases, leaving 10 bases between them. This CDR3 reads CASSAGQFYEQYF. CDR3 sequence (DNA): TGTGCCAGCAGCGCCGGACAGTTCTACGAGCAGTACTTC.

In this sample, this clone turned up a few times. J is TRBJ1-2 and V is TRBV7-9, with a possible D match to TRBD1 (5 bases). Germline V lookup: CDR1 SEHNR, CDR2 FQNEAQ (reference sequence). Trimming removed 1 base from V and 4 bases from J, with 10 bases in between. There are 14 residues in the CDR3. CDR3 nucleotide sequence: TGTGCCAGCAGCTTAGGGGGCTTTGGCTATGGCTACACCTTC. It translates to CASSLGGFGYGYTF.

This clone was detected a few times. V and J are TRBV7-8 and TRBJ2-2, with 11 bases fitting TRBD2. The CDR3 has 17 amino acids. Unmatched junction bases numbered 12, after V lost 6 bases and J lost 6 bases. CDR1 and CDR2 (germline): SGHVS, FQNEAQ. The CDR3 is CASRHDKTSGTSGELFF. The CDR3 bases are TGTGCCAGCAGACACGACAAGACTAGCGGGACTTCCGGGGAGCTGTTTTTT. Full variable domain (missing parts from reference TRBV7-8 and TRBJ2-2): GAGVSQSPRYKVAKRGQDVALRCDPISGHVSLFWYQQALGQGPEFLTYFQNEAQLDKSGLPSDRFFAERPEGSVSTLKIQRTQQEDSAVYLCASRHDKTSGTSGELFFGEGSRLTVL.

This clone has a handful of counts. This chain uses TRBV7-3 with TRBJ2-2; D gene unclear. The CDR3 spans 11 residues. The V and J ends lost 5 bases and 7 bases respectively, with 5 bases between them. Per the germline V gene, CDR1 is SGHTA and CDR2 is FQGTGA. The chain's CDR3 is CASSTLGELFF. As DNA, the CDR3 is TGTGCCAGCAGCACCCTCGGGGAGCTGTTTTTT.

This sequence joins TRBV11-1 and TRBJ2-6; 8 nucleotides align to TRBD1. Germline V lookup: CDR1 SGHAT, CDR2 FQDESV (reference sequence). The CDR3 spans 19 residues. J was trimmed by 0 bases and V by 5 bases; bases with no gene match: 12. For the CDR3, the DNA is TGTGCCAGCAGCACCCAAGCCGGGACAGGAGACTCTGGGGCCAACGTCCTGACTTTC. Translation gives CASSTQAGTGDSGANVLTF.

This clone was counted between two and nine times. The J gene is TRBJ2-5, the V gene TRBV18, with TRBD1 matching 12 bases. V trimming: 6 bases; J trimming: 5 bases; junction bases outside the gene matches: 10. The germline CDR1 and CDR2 sequences are KGHSH and LQKENI. This CDR3 comprises 16 residues. The CDR3 nucleotides are TGTGCCAGCTCGACCACCGGGACAGGGGGCTCGGAGACCCAGTACTTC. Encoded protein: CASSTTGTGGSETQYF. Complete variable domain (other parts from reference TRBV18 and TRBJ2-5): NAGVMQNPRHLVRRRGQEARLRCSPMKGHSHVYWYRQLPEEGLKFMVYLQKENIIDESGMPKERFSAEFPKEGPSILRIQQVVRGDSAAYFCASSTTGTGGSETQYFGPGTRLLVL.

This chain joins TRBV7-6 and TRBJ2-2; 10 bases agree with TRBD2. This CDR3 has 17 amino acids. The V gene end was trimmed by 4 bases and the J gene end by 5 bases; junction bases not matched to a gene: 10. Germline CDR1 and CDR2: SGHVS and FNYEAQ. CDR3 coding DNA: TGTGCCAGCAGCTCCCCCCCTAGCGGGAGAAAGACCGGGGAGCTGTTTTTT. Translated, it gives CASSSPPSGRKTGELFF.